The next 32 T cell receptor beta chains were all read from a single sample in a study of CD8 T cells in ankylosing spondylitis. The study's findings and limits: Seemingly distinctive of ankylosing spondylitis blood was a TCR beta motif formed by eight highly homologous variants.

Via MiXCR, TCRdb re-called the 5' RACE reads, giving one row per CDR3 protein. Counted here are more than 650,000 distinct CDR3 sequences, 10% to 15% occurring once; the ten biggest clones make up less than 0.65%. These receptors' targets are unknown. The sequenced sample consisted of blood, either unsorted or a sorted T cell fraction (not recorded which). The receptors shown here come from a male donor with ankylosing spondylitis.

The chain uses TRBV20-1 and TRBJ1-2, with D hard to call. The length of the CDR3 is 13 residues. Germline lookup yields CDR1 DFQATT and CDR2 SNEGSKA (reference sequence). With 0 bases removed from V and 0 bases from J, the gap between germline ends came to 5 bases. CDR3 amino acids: CSARDPTNYGYTF. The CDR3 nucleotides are TGCAGTGCTAGAGACCCGACTAACTATGGCTACACCTTC.

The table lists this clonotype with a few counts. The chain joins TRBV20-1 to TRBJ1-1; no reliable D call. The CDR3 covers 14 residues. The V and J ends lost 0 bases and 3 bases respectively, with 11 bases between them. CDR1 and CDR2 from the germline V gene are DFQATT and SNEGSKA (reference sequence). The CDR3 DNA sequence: TGCAGTGCTAGAGATCACCGGGGAGACACTGAAGCTTTCTTT. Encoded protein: CSARDHRGDTEAFF.

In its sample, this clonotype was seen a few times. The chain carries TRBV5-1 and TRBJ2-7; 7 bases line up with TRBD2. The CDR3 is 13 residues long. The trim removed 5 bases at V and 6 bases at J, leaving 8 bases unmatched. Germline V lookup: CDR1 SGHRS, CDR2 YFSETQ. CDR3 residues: CASSRLAGGEQYF. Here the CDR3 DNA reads TGCGCCAGCAGTCGACTAGCCGGAGGCGAGCAGTACTTC.

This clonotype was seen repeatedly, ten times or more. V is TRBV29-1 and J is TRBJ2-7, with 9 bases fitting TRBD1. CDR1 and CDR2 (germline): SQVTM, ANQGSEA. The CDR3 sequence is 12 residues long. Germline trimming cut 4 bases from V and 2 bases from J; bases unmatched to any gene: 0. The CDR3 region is CSVGDRAYEQYF. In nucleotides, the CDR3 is TGCAGCGTTGGGGACAGGGCCTACGAGCAGTACTTC.

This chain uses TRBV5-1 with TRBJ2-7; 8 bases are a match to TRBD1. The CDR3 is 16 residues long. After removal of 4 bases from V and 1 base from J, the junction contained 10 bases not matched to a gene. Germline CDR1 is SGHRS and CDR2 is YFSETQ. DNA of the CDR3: TGCGCCAGCAGCCGGGACCGACAGGGGAGGTCCTACGAGCAGTACTTC. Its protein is CASSRDRQGRSYEQYF.

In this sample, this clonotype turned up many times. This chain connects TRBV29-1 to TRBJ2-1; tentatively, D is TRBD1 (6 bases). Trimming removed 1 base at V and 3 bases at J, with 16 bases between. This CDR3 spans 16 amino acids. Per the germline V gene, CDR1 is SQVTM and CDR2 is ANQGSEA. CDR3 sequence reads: CSVEAQQGSYYNEQFF. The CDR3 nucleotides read TGCAGCGTTGAAGCTCAACAGGGCTCCTACTACAATGAGCAGTTCTTC.

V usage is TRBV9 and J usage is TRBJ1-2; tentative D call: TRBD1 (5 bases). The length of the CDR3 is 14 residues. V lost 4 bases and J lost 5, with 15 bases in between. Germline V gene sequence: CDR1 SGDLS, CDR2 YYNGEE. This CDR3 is CASSPAAGGYGYTF. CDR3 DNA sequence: TGTGCCAGCAGCCCCGCGGCGGGGGGATATGGCTACACCTTC.

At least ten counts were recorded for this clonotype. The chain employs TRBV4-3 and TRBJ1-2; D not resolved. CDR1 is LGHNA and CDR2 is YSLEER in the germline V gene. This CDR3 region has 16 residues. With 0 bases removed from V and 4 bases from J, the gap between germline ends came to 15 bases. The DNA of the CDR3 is TGCGCCAGCAGCCAAGATGCGAACAAGAAGAGCTATGGCTACACCTTC. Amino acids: CASSQDANKKSYGYTF.

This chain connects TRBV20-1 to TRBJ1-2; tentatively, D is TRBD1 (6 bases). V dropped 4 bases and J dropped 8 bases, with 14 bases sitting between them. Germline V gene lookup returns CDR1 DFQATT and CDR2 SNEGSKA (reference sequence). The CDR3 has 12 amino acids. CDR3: CSANTGRGGYTF. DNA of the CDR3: TGCAGTGCTAACACAGGGAGAGGAGGCTACACCTTC.

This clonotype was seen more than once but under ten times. CDR3 residues: CASSPDRVNEKLFF. The CDR3 DNA sequence: TGTGCCAGCTCACCTGACAGAGTTAATGAAAAACTGTTTTTT. The chain joins TRBV18 to TRBJ1-4; D may be TRBD1 (5 bases). In germline, CDR1 is KGHSH, CDR2 LQKENI. The V gene lost 3 bases and the J gene lost 4 bases, with 9 bases spanning the gap. This CDR3 region has 14 residues.

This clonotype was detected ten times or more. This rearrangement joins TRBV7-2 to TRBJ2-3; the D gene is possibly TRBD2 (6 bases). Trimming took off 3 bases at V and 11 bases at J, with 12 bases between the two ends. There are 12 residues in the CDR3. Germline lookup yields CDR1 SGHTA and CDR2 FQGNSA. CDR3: CASSFLAVLQYF. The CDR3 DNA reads TGTGCCAGCAGCTTCTTAGCGGTCCTGCAGTATTTT.

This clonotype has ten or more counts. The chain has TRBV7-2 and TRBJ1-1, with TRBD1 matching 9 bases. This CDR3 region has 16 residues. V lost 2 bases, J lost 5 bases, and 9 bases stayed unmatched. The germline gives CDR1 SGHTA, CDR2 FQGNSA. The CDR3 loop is CASSLTGQGRWTEAFF. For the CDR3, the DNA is TGTGCCAGCAGCTTAACGGGACAGGGCCGATGGACTGAAGCTTTCTTT.

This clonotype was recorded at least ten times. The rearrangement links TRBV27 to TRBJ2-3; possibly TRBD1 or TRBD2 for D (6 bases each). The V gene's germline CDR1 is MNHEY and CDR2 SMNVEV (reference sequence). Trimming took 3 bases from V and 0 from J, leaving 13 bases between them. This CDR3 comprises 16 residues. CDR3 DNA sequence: TGTGCCAGCAGTTTTGGGGGGCGCGCTAGCACAGATACGCAGTATTTT. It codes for CASSFGGRASTDTQYF.

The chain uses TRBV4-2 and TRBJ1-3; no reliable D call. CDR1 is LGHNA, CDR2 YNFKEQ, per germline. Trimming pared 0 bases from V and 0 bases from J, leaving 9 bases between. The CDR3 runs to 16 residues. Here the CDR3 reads CASSQEAHVSGNTIYF. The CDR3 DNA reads TGTGCCAGCAGCCAAGAGGCACACGTCTCTGGAAACACCATATATTTT.

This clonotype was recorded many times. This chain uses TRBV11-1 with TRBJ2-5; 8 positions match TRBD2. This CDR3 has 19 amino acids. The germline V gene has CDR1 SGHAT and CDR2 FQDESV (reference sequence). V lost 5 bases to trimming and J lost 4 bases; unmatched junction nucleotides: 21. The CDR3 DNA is TGTGCCAGCAGCCCCCGCGGGGGGCGGACCCCTAGAATGTTAGAGACCCAGTACTTC. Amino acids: CASSPRGGRTPRMLETQYF.

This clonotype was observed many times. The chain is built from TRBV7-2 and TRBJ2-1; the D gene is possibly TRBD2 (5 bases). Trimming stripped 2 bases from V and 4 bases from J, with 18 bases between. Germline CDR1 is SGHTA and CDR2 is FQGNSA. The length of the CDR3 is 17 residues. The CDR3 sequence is CASSLYHTRGRYNEQFF. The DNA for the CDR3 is TGTGCCAGCAGCTTATACCACACCCGAGGGCGTTACAATGAGCAGTTCTTC.

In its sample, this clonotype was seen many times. The CDR3 reads CASSLEGEETQYF. The DNA of the CDR3 is TGCGCCAGCAGCTTGGAAGGGGAAGAGACCCAGTACTTC. This chain uses TRBV5-1 with TRBJ2-5, with TRBD1 as a possible D gene (5 bases). Trimming pared 0 bases from V and 3 bases from J, leaving 6 bases between. Germline V gene data show CDR1 as SGHRS and CDR2 as YFSETQ. This CDR3 contains 13 residues. The full variable domain, its missing parts supplied by reference TRBV5-1 and TRBJ2-5, is KAGVTQTPRYLIKTRGQQVTLSCSPISGHRSVSWYQQTPGQGLQFLFEYFSETQRNKGNFPGRFSGRQFSNSRSEMNVSTLELGDSALYLCASSLEGEETQYFGPGTRLLVL.

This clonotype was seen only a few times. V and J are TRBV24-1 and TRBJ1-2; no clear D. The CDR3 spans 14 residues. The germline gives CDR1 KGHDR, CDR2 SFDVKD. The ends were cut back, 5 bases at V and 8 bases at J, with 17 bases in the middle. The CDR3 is CATSGGYEDRGYTF. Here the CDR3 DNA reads TGTGCCACCAGTGGGGGATATGAGGACCGCGGCTACACCTTC.

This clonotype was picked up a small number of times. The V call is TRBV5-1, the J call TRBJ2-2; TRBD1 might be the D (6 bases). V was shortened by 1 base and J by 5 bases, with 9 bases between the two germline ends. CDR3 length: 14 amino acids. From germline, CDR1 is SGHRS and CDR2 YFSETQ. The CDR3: CASSLQGSTGELFF. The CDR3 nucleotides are TGCGCCAGCAGCTTGCAGGGGAGTACCGGGGAGCTGTTTTTT.

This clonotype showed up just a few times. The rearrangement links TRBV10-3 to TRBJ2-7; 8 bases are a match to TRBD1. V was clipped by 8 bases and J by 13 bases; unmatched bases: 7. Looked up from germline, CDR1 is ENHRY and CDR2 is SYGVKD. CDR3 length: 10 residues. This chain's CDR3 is CAIGWTGPYF. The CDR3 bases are TGTGCCATCGGGTGGACAGGGCCCTACTTC.

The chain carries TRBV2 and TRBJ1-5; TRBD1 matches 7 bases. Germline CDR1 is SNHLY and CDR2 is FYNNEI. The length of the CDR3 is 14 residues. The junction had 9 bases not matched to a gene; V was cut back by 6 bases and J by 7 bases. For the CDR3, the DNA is TGTGCCAGCAGACTCGACAGGGATTACCAGCCCCAGCATTTT. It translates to CASRLDRDYQPQHF.

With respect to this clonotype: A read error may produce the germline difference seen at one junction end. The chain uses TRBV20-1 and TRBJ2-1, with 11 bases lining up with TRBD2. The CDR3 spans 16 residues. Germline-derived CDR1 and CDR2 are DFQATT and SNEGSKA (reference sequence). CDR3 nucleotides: TGCTGTGCTAGAGACCCTAGCGGGAGGCGCTACAATGAGCAGTTCTTC. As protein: CCARDPSGRRYNEQFF.

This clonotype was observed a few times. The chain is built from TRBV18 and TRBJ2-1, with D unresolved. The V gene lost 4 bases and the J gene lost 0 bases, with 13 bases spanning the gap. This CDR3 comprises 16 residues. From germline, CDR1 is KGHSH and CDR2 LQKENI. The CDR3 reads CASSLETSTSYNEQFF. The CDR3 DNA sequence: TGTGCCAGCTCACTCGAGACATCGACCTCCTACAATGAGCAGTTCTTC.

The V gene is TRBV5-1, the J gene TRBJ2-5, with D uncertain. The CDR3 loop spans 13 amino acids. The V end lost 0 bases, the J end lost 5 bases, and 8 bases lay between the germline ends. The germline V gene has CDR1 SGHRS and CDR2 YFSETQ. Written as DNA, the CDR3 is TGCGCCAGCAGCTTGGCGGCATGGGAGACCCAGTACTTC. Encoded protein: CASSLAAWETQYF.

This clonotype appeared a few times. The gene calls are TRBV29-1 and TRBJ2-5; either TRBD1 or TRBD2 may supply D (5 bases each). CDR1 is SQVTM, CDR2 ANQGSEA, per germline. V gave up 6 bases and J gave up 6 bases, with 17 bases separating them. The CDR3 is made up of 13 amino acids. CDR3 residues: CSVGTEKRKTQYF. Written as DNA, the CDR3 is TGCAGCGTAGGGACCGAAAAAAGGAAGACCCAGTACTTC.

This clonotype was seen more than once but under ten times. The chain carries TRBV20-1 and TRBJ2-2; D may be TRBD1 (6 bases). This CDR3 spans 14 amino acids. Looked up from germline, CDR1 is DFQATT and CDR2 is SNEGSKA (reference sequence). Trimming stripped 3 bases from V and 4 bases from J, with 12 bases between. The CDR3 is CSASNRERTGELFF. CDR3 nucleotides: TGCAGTGCTAGTAACAGGGAACGCACCGGGGAGCTGTTTTTT.

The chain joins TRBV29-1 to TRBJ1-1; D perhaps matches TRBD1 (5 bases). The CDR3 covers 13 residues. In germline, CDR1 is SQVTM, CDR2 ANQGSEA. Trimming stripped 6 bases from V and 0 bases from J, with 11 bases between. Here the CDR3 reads CSVQGHLNTEAFF. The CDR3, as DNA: TGCAGCGTCCAAGGACACTTGAACACTGAAGCTTTCTTT.

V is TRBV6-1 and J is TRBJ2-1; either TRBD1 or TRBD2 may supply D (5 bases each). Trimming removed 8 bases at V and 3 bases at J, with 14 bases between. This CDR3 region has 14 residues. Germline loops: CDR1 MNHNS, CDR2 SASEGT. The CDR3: CASSDSGRYNEQFF. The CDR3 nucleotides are TGTGCCAGCTCTGATTCGGGACGCTACAATGAGCAGTTCTTC.

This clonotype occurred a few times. The CDR3 spells CASRVPGQGNYGYTF. CDR3 in DNA: TGTGCCAGCAGAGTTCCGGGACAGGGAAACTATGGCTACACCTTC. The chain employs TRBV5-5 and TRBJ1-2, with 9 bases lining up with TRBD1. The length of the CDR3 is 15 residues. J was trimmed by 2 bases and V by 5 bases; bases with no gene match: 7. CDR1 and CDR2 (germline): SGHKS, YYEKEE (reference sequence).

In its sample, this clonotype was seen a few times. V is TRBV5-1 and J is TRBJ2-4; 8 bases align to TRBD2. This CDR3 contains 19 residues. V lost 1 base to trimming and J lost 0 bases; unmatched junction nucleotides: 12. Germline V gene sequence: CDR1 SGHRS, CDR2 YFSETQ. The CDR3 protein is CASSLKVTERGLAKNIQYF. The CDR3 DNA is TGCGCCAGCAGCTTGAAGGTTACAGAGCGGGGGTTAGCCAAAAACATTCAGTACTTC. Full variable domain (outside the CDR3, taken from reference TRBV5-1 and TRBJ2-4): KAGVTQTPRYLIKTRGQQVTLSCSPISGHRSVSWYQQTPGQGLQFLFEYFSETQRNKGNFPGRFSGRQFSNSRSEMNVSTLELGDSALYLCASSLKVTERGLAKNIQYFGAGTRLSVL.

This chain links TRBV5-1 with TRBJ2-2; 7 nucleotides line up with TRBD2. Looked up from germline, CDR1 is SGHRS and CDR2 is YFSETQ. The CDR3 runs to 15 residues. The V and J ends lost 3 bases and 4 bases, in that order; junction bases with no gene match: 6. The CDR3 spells CASSSLERGTGELFF. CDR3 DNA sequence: TGCGCCAGCAGCTCACTTGAGCGGGGCACCGGGGAGCTGTTTTTT.

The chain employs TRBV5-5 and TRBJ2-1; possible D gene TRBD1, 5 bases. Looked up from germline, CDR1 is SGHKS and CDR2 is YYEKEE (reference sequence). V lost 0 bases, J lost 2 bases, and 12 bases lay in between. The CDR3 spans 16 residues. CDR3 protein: CASSLGGAPAYNEQFF. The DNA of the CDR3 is TGTGCCAGCAGCTTGGGTGGGGCGCCGGCCTACAATGAGCAGTTCTTC.